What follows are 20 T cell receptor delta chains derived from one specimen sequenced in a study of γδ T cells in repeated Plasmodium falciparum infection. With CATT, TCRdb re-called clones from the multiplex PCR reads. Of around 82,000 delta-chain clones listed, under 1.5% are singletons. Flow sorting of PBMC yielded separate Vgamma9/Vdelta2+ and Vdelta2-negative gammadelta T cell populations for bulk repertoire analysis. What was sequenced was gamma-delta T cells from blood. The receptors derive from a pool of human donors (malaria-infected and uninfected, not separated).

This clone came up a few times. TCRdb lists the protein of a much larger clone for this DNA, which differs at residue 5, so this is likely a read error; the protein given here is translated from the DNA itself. The CDR3 loop reads CALGKLAPNWGTYTDKLIF. For the CDR3, the DNA is TGTGCTCTTGGGAAACTAGCTCCTAACTGGGGGACGTACACCGATAAACTCATCTTT. The V gene is TRDV1, the J gene TRDJ1, with 9 nucleotides matching TRDD3. Because TCRdb records no J gene, it was assigned here through a match of the DNA to germline. This CDR3 spans 19 amino acids. Germline V gene lookup returns CDR1 TSWWSYY and CDR2 QGS.

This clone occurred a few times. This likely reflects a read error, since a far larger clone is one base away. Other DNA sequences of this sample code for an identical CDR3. The CDR3 spells CALGELWGGPVIRGQGDTDKLIF. CDR3 DNA sequence: TGTGCTCTTGGGGAGCTGTGGGGTGGTCCCGTAATCAGAGGTCAGGGGGACACCGATAAACTCATCTTT. The rearrangement links TRDV1 to TRDJ1; tentative D call: TRDD3 (5 bases). The J gene, absent from TCRdb, was called here by matching the DNA to germline. Trimming stripped 3 bases from V and 0 bases from J, with 35 bases between. CDR1 and CDR2 (germline): TSWWSYY, QGS. This CDR3 has 23 residues.

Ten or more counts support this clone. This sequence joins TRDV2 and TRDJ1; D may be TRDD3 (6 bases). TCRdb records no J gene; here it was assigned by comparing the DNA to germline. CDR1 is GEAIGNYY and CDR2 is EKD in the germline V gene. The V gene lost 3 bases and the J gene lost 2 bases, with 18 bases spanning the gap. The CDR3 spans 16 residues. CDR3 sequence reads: CACDALGAPGTDKLIF. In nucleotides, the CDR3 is TGTGCCTGTGACGCCTTGGGGGCCCCGGGGACCGATAAACTCATCTTT.

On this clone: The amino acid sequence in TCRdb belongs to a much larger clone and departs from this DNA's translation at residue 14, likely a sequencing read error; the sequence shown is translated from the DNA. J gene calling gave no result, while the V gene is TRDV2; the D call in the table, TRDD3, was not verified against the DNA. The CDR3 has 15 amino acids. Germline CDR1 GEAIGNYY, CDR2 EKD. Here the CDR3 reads CACDTVGAQADKLTF. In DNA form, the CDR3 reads TGTGCCTGTGACACCGTCGGGGCTCAGGCCGATAAACTCACCTTT.

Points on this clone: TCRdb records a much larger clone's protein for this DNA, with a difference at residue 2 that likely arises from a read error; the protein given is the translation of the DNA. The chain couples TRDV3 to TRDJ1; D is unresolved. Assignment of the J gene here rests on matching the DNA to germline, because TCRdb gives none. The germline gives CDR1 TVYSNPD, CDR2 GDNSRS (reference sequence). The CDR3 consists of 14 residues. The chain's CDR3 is CSFIARLYTDKLIF. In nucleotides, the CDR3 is TGTTCCTTTATTGCCAGGTTGTACACCGATAAACTCATCTTT. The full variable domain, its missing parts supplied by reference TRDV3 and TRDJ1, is CDKVTQSSPDQTVASGSEVVLLCTYDTVYSNPDLFWYRIRPDYSFQFVFYGDNSRSEGADFTQGRFSVKHILTQKAFHLVISPVRTEDSATYYCSFIARLYTDKLIFGKGTRVTVEP.

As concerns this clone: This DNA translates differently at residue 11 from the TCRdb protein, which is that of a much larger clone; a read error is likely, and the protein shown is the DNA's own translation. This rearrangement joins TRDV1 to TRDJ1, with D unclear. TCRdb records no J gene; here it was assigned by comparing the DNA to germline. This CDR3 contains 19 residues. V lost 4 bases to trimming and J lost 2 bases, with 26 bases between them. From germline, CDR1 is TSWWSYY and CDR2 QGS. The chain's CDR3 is CALGGPQGVPSLGTDKLIF. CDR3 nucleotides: TGTGCTCTTGGGGGACCACAAGGGGTGCCCAGTCTTGGAACCGATAAACTCATCTTT.

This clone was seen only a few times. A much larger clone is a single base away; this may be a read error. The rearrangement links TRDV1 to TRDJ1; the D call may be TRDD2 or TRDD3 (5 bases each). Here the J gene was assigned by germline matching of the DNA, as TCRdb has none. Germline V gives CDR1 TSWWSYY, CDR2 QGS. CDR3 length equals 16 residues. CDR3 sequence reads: CALVELPGAHTDKLIF. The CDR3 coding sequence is TGTGCTCTTGTGGAACTTCCGGGGGCTCACACCGATAAACTCATCTTT.

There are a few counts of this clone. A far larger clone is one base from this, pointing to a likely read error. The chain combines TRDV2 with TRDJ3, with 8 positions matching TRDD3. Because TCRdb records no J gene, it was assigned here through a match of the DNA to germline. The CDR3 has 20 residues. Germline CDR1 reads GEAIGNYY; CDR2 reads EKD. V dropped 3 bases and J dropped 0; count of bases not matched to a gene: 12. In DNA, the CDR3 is TGTGCCTGTGACCTTACTGGGGGGTACGGGAGCTCCTGGGACACCCGACAGATGTTTTTC. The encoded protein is CACDLTGGYGSSWDTRQMFF.

CDR3 in DNA: TGTGCTCTTGGGGACCCGTTCCGTGTTCTGCTGCCCCATACTGGGGGCTATCCCCCCCACACCGATAAACTCATCTTT. It codes for CALGDPFRVLLPHTGGYPPHTDKLIF. The chain couples TRDV1 to TRDJ1; TRDD3 matches at 8 bases. Because TCRdb records no J gene, it was assigned here through a match of the DNA to germline. Germline values: CDR1 TSWWSYY, CDR2 QGS. J was trimmed by 0 bases and V by 3 bases; bases with no gene match: 36. The CDR3 runs to 26 residues.

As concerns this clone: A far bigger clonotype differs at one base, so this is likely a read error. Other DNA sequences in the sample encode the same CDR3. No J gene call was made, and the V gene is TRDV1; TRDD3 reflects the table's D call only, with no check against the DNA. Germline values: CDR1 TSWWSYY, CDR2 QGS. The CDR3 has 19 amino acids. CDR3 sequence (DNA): TGTGCTCTTGGGGGAGCCTACTTCCTGAGGGCAGAATACACCGATAAGCTCATCTTT. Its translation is CALGGAYFLRAEYTDKLIF.

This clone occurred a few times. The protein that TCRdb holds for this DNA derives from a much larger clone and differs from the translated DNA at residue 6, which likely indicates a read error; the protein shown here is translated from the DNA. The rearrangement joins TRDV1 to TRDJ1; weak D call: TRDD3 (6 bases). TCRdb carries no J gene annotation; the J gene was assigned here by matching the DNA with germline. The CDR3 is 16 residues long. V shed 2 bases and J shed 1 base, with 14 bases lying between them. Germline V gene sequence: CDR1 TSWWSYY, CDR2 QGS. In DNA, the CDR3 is TGTGCTCTTGGGGAAGGTGGGGGGGGACCCACCGATAAACTCATCTTT. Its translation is CALGEGGGGPTDKLIF.

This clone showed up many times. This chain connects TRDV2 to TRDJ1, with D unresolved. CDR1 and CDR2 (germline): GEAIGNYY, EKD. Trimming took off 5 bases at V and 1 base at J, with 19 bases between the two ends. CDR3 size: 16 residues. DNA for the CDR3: TGTGCCTGTGTACCGGACTCGCCCTGGACCACCGATAAACTCATCTTT. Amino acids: CACVPDSPWTTDKLIF.

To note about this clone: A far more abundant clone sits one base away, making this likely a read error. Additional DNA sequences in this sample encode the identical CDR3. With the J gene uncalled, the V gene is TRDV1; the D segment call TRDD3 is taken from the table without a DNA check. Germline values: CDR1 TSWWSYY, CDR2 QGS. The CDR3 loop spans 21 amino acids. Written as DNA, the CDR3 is TGTGCTCTTGGGGAACCCCAACCTCTTCCCGGATGGGGGATACGGACCGATAAACTCATCTTC. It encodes CALGEPQPLPGWGIRTDKLIF.

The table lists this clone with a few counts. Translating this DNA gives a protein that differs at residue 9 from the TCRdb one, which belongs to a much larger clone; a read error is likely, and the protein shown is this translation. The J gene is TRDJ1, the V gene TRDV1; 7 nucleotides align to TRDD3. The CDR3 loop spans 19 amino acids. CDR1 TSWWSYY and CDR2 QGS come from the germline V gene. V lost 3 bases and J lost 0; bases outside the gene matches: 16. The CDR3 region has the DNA TGTGCTCTTGGGGACCCCTATCCTGCAGCCTGGGGGTACACCGATAAACTCATCTTT. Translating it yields CALGDPYPAAWGYTDKLIF.

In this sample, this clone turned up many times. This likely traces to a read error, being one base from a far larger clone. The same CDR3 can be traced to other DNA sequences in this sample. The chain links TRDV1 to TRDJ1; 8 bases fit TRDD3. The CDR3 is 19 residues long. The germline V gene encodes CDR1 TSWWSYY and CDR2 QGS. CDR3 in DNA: TGTGCCCTTGGGGAAGCGTCGAGTCCCAACTACTGGGGGGGCTACAAACTCATCTTT. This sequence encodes CALGEASSPNYWGGYKLIF.

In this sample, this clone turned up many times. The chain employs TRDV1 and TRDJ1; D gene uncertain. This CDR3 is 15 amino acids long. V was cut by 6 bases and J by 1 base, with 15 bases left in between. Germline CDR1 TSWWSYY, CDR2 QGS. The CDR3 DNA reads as TGTGCTCTTGGTTTAATTCCCCGTTGCACCGATAAACTCATCTTT. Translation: CALGLIPRCTDKLIF.

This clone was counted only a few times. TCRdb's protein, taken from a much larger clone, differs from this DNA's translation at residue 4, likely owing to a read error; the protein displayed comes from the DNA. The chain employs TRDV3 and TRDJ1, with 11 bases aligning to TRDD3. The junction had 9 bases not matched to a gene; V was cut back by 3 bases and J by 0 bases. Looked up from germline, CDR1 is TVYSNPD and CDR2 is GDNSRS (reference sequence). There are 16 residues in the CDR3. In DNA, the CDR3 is TGTGCCTTACGGTACTGGGGGATATCGTACACCGATAAACTCATCTTT. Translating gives CALRYWGISYTDKLIF.

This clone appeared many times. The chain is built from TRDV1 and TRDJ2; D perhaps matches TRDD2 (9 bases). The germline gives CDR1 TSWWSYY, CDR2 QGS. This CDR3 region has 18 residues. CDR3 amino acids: CALAFLRTGGHGAAQLFF. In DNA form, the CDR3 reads TGTGCCCTGGCCTTCCTACGTACTGGGGGTCATGGGGCAGCACAACTCTTCTTT.

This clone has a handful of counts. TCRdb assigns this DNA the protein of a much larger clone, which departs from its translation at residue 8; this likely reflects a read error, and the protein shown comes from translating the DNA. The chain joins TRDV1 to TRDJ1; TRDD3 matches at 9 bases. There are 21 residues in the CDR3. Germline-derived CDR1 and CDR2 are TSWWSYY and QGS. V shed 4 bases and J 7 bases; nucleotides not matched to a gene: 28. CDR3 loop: CALGVRRLPSLLAGGIPKLIF. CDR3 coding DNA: TGTGCTCTTGGGGTACGGAGGCTCCCTAGCCTACTAGCAGGGGGGATACCTAAACTCATCTTT.

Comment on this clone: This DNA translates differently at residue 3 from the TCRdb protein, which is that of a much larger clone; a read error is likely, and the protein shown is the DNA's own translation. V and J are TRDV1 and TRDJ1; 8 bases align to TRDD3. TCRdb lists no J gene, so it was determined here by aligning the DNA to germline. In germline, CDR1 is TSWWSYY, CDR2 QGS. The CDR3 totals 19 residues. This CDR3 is CAPGGLSRSGALYTDKLIF. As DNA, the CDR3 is TGTGCTCCTGGGGGACTCTCGAGGTCGGGGGCCCTGTACACCGATAAACTCATCTTT.